One sample yielded the 22 T cell receptor beta chains listed below, sequenced in a study of OX40 agonist ivuxolimab in advanced cancers. Data came from immunoSEQ multiplex PCR; TCRdb stores just in-frame clones and leaves some out. The sample consists of some 57,000 clones, 82% of them appearing once. Sequencing used CD4+ or CD8+ T cells sorted from blood, obtained in a trial of the OX40 agonist ivuxolimab. Receptor source: an adult with an advanced solid tumor such as melanoma, head and neck, liver or kidney cancer.

This rearrangement joins TRBV12-5 to TRBJ2-5; 9 bases are a match to TRBD1. The V gene end was trimmed by 3 bases and the J gene end by 5 bases; junction bases not matched to a gene: 16. The V gene's germline CDR1 is LGHNT and CDR2 FRNRAP. This CDR3 is built from 18 residues. The CDR3 region has the DNA TGTGCTAGTGGTTTCTCGAGGGGGGACAGGGTTATAACGGAGACCCAGTACTTC. Translated: CASGFSRGDRVITETQYF.

In this sample, this clone turned up once. The chain combines TRBV7-3 with TRBJ2-3; D is perhaps TRBD2 (5 bases). The CDR3 is 15 residues long. Trimming stripped 0 bases from V and 2 bases from J, with 9 bases between. Germline loops: CDR1 SGHTA, CDR2 FQGTGA. The CDR3: CASSLTGGNTDTQYF. CDR3 nucleotide sequence: TGTGCCAGCAGCTTAACAGGAGGTAACACAGATACGCAGTATTTT.

The rearrangement links TRBV5-5 to TRBJ2-1; 10 bases line up with TRBD1. This CDR3 comprises 14 residues. CDR1 is SGHKS and CDR2 is YYEKEE in the germline V gene (reference sequence). Trimming removed 10 bases from V and 5 bases from J; junction bases left unmatched: 9. This chain's CDR3 is CAYRRDRGNNEQFF. For the CDR3, the DNA is TGTGCCTACAGACGGGACAGGGGCAACAATGAGCAGTTCTTC.

This rearrangement joins TRBV28 to TRBJ1-2; TRBD1 might be the D (6 bases). V lost 6 bases and J lost 7, with 21 bases in between. This CDR3 is 15 amino acids long. From germline, CDR1 is MDHEN and CDR2 SYDVKM. CDR3 in amino acids: CASRVAQGRGLGYTF. DNA for the CDR3: TGTGCCAGCAGAGTAGCACAGGGTCGAGGCCTTGGCTACACCTTC.

The chain couples TRBV30 to TRBJ2-1; TRBD1 or TRBD2 may be the D gene (7 bases each). Germline V gene data show CDR1 as GTSNPN and CDR2 as SVGIG (reference sequence). The CDR3 is made up of 14 amino acids. With 2 bases removed from V and 9 bases from J, the gap between germline ends came to 17 bases. CDR3 DNA sequence: TGTGCCTGGAGTCCCATCCAGGGGGGGAGTGAGCAGTTCTTC. Its translation is CAWSPIQGGSEQFF.

The chain is built from TRBV19 and TRBJ1-5, with D perhaps TRBD1 (5 bases). The CDR3 is 15 residues long. Trimming left V 7 bases short and J 1 base short, with 14 bases between. Germline lookup yields CDR1 LNHDA and CDR2 SQIVND (reference sequence). The CDR3 spells CASNDPGGSNQPQHF. In DNA form, the CDR3 reads TGTGCCAGTAATGACCCGGGGGGGAGCAATCAGCCCCAGCATTTT.

The gene calls are TRBV28 and TRBJ1-2; TRBD1 matches 10 bases. Germline CDR1 and CDR2: MDHEN and SYDVKM. The CDR3 is 11 amino acids. J lost 10 bases, V lost 11 bases, and 7 bases had no gene match. CDR3: CAGWTGGNYTF. The CDR3, as DNA: TGTGCCGGCTGGACAGGGGGGAACTACACCTTC.

This rearrangement joins TRBV27 to TRBJ1-4; no clear D gene. Trimming left V 3 bases short and J 4 bases short, with 6 bases between. The CDR3 loop spans 13 amino acids. Germline CDR1 is MNHEY and CDR2 is SMNVEV (reference sequence). The CDR3, as DNA: TGTGCCAGCAGTTTGAACCGTAATGAAAAACTGTTTTTT. Translating it yields CASSLNRNEKLFF.

The V call is TRBV7-9, the J call TRBJ2-3; D may be TRBD1 (5 bases). Germline V gives CDR1 SEHNR, CDR2 FQNEAQ (reference sequence). V shed 3 bases and J shed 8 bases, with 15 bases lying between them. The CDR3 consists of 14 residues. Here the CDR3 reads CASSFVQGMPTQYF. In DNA form, the CDR3 reads TGTGCCAGCAGCTTCGTTCAGGGTATGCCTACGCAGTATTTT.

This chain connects TRBV19 to TRBJ1-5; 11 nucleotides agree with TRBD1. The CDR3 is 14 amino acids. The ends lost 6 bases at V and 7 bases at J; junction bases unmatched: 5. Per germline, CDR1 LNHDA and CDR2 SQIVND (reference sequence). The CDR3 DNA is TGTGCCAGTAGGGACCGGGACAGGGGGCAGCCCCAGCATTTT. It encodes CASRDRDRGQPQHF.

The chain employs TRBV5-4 and TRBJ1-6; the D is unclear. CDR1 is SGHNT and CDR2 is YYREEE in the germline V gene (reference sequence). The CDR3 sequence is 16 residues long. V was shortened by 6 bases and J by 0 bases, with 13 bases between the two germline ends. The CDR3 DNA sequence: TGTGCCAGCAACGTCGACGGGAGCTCCTATAATTCACCCCTCCACTTT. It is translated as CASNVDGSSYNSPLHF.

The chain has TRBV7-9 and TRBJ1-3; D call uncertain. V was pared by 5 bases and J by 2 bases, with 16 bases between. The germline gives CDR1 SEHNR, CDR2 FQNEAQ (reference sequence). This CDR3 region has 16 residues. The DNA of the CDR3 is TGTGCCAGCAGCCCCCATCGTCGGGCTACTGGAAACACCATATATTTT. Amino acid sequence: CASSPHRRATGNTIYF.

This rearrangement joins TRBV19 to TRBJ2-7; D is possibly TRBD1 (5 bases). The germline V and J ends were trimmed by 6 bases and 2 bases, with 17 bases remaining between them. The CDR3 extends over 15 amino acids. The germline gives CDR1 LNHDA, CDR2 SQIVND (reference sequence). The CDR3 loop reads CASSPWGRSTYEQYF. CDR3 in DNA: TGTGCCAGTAGCCCTTGGGGCAGGTCGACCTACGAGCAGTACTTC.

A single count supports this clone. The chain carries TRBV6-1 and TRBJ2-2; perhaps TRBD2 as D (5 bases). V was clipped by 5 bases and J by 6 bases, with 16 bases between them. Per the germline V gene, CDR1 is MNHNS and CDR2 is SASEGT. The CDR3 is made up of 15 amino acids. The chain's CDR3 is CASSPGTFSAGELFF. The DNA of the CDR3 is TGTGCCAGCAGTCCGGGAACGTTCTCCGCCGGGGAGCTGTTTTTT.

This clone is a singleton in its sample. The chain couples TRBV30 to TRBJ2-7; 7 bases line up with TRBD1. Germline loops: CDR1 GTSNPN, CDR2 SVGIG (reference sequence). The CDR3 sequence is 13 residues long. V shed 1 base and J 6 bases; nucleotides not matched to a gene: 6. For the CDR3, the DNA is TGTGCCTGGAGTGCACAGGGGCTTGGCGAGCAGTACTTC. Its protein product is CAWSAQGLGEQYF.

V usage is TRBV2 and J usage is TRBJ1-3; D perhaps matches TRBD1 (6 bases). The V gene's germline CDR1 is SNHLY and CDR2 FYNNEI. Between the trimmed V and J ends, which lost 7 bases and 2 bases, there was a span of 15 bases. CDR3 length: 15 amino acids. CDR3 protein: CASISRGGTGNTIYF. CDR3 DNA: TGTGCCAGCATTAGCAGGGGAGGGACTGGAAACACCATATATTTT. The full variable domain, in which reference TRBV2 and TRBJ1-3 provide the parts outside the CDR3, is EPEVTQTPSHQVTQMGQEVILRCVPISNHLYFYWYRQILGQKVEFLVSFYNNEISEKSEIFDDQFSVERPDGSNFTLKIRSTKLEDSAMYFCASISRGGTGNTIYFGEGSWLTVV.

This CDR3 reads CASSSRTSGTETQYF. CDR3 DNA sequence: TGCGCCAGCAGCAGTCGGACTAGCGGAACGGAGACCCAGTACTTC. This chain joins TRBV5-1 and TRBJ2-5, with 10 bases lining up with TRBD2. Trimming took 4 bases from V and 5 from J; bases not matched to a gene: 8. Germline V gives CDR1 SGHRS, CDR2 YFSETQ. CDR3 length: 15 amino acids. The full variable domain, rest sourced from reference TRBV5-1 and TRBJ2-5, is KAGVTQTPRYLIKTRGQQVTLSCSPISGHRSVSWYQQTPGQGLQFLFEYFSETQRNKGNFPGRFSGRQFSNSRSEMNVSTLELGDSALYLCASSSRTSGTETQYFGPGTRLLVL.

This clone was recorded once. The CDR3 region is CASSDSGQGVPEQFF. The CDR3 DNA follows: TGTGCCAGCAGCGATTCAGGACAGGGGGTGCCTGAGCAGTTCTTC. The chain joins TRBV6-1 to TRBJ2-1; 10 bases align to TRBD1. The CDR3 sequence is 15 residues long. Trimming removed 6 bases from V and 9 bases from J; junction bases left unmatched: 11. Germline loops: CDR1 MNHNS, CDR2 SASEGT.

The rearrangement joins TRBV5-4 to TRBJ2-7, with a weak D call TRBD1 (6 bases). The CDR3 is 13 residues long. Trimming took 4 bases from V and 3 from J, leaving 11 bases between them. CDR1 and CDR2 (germline): SGHNT, YYREEE (reference sequence). This CDR3 is CASSLDSYYEQYF. The DNA for the CDR3 is TGTGCCAGCAGCCTGGACAGCTACTACGAGCAGTACTTC.

The rearrangement links TRBV19 to TRBJ2-1; D call uncertain. V was trimmed by 7 bases and J by 3 bases, leaving 13 bases between them. The CDR3 covers 14 residues. The germline gives CDR1 LNHDA, CDR2 SQIVND (reference sequence). CDR3 DNA sequence: TGTGCCAGTACCACCTCGGCCAGCTACAATGAGCAGTTCTTC. Its protein product is CASTTSASYNEQFF.

In its sample, this clone was seen a few times. The identical CDR3 is also encoded by other nucleotide sequences in the sample. J is TRBJ2-5 and V is TRBV6-6, with a weak D call TRBD2 (6 bases). The V end was cut by 6 bases, the J end by 4 bases, with 9 bases between. From germline, CDR1 is MNHNY and CDR2 SVGAGI (reference sequence). The CDR3 extends over 12 amino acids. CDR3 residues: CASSSRGETQYF. The CDR3 DNA is TGTGCCAGCAGCTCGCGGGGAGAGACCCAGTACTTC.

The chain links TRBV4-3 to TRBJ2-1; no reliable D call. CDR3 size: 14 residues. V lost 5 bases to trimming and J lost 5 bases, with 13 bases between them. CDR1 is LGHNA and CDR2 is YSLEER in the germline V gene. In nucleotides, the CDR3 is TGCGCCAGCAGCGAAGCGATCTTTGACAATGAGCAGTTCTTC. It is translated as CASSEAIFDNEQFF.